Here is one T cell receptor beta chain with its context. An end of the junction differs from the germline gene, which may be a read error. Clones were read by immunoSEQ multiplex PCR, and TCRdb kept only the in-frame ones, dropping some. The sample has about 40,000 clones; around nine tenths are singletons. This specimen belongs to a study of T cell changes during pregnancy in multiple sclerosis. The sequencing used CD8+ T cells from peripheral blood mononuclear cells, collected before pregnancy. The source is a female donor with multiple sclerosis, enrolled in a pregnancy study.

The CDR3 reads CVSRGVSYEQYF. The DNA for the CDR3 is TGTGTCAGCCGGGGGGTCTCCTACGAGCAGTACTTC. The chain links TRBV27 to TRBJ2-7; 7 bases are a match to TRBD2. The CDR3 sequence is 12 residues long. The germline CDR1 and CDR2 sequences are MNHEY and SMNVEV (reference sequence).